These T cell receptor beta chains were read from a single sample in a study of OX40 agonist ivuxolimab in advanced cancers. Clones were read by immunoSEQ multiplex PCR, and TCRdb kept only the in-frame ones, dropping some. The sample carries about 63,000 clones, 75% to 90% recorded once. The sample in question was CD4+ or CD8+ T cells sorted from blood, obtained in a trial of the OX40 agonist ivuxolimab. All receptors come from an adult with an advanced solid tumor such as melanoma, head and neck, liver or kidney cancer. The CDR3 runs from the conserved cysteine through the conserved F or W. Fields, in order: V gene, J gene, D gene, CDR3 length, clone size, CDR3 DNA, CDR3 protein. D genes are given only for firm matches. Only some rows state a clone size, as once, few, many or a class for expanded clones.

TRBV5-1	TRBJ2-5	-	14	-	TGCGCCAGCAGCTTGGCGACAGGCCAAGAGACCCAGTACTTC	CASSLATGQETQYF
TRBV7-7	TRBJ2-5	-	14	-	TGTGCTAGCAGCTCAGTAGTTGGGCAAGAGACCCAGTACTTC	CASSSVVGQETQYF
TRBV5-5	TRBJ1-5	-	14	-	TGTGCCAGCAGCTTTAGTCTGGATTATCAGCCCCAGCATTTT	CASSFSLDYQPQHF
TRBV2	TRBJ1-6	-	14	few	TGTGCCAGCAGTGATGTGGGGGGTAATTCACCCCTCCACTTT	CASSDVGGNSPLHF
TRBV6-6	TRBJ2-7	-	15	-	TGTGCCAGCAGTTACTCTCGCAGGGGCGGGGGCGAGCAGTACTTC	CASSYSRRGGGEQYF
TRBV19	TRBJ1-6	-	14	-	TGTGCCAGTGATTACGGGGGCTCTAATTCACCCCTCCACTTT	CASDYGGSNSPLHF
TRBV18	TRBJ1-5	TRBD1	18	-	TGTGCCAGCTCTCACCGGGGACAGGCCCGGCAGGGATATCAGCCCCAGCATTTT	CASSHRGQARQGYQPQHF
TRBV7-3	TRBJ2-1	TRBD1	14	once	TGTGCCAGCAGCTTAACATCGACAGGGGATGAGCAGTTCTTC	CASSLTSTGDEQFF
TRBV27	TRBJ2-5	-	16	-	TGTGCCAGCAGTTTACAGGTAGGAGAGGAACAAGAGACCCAGTACTTC	CASSLQVGEEQETQYF
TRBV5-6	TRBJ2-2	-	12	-	TGTGCCAGCAGTTCAGGGTTGGTGGAGCTGTTTTTT	CASSSGLVELFF
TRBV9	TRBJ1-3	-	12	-	TGTGCCAGCAGCGTAGATGAAAACACCATATATTTT	CASSVDENTIYF
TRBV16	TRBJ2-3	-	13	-	TGTGCCAGCAGCCAATCAAAACAGGGTCACCAGTATTTT	CASSQSKQGHQYF
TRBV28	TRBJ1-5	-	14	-	TGTGCCAGCAGTTTATTTCAGGCCGACCAGCCCCAGCATTTT	CASSLFQADQPQHF
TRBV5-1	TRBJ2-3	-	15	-	TGCGCCAGCAGCTTGGTTTCCTATAGCACAGATACGCAGTATTTT	CASSLVSYSTDTQYF
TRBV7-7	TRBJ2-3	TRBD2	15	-	TGTGCTAGCAGTCCATCATGGGGGGGGACAGATACGCAGTATTTT	CASSPSWGGTDTQYF
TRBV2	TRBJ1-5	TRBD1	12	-	TGTGCCAGCAGGGGGACAGGGACAGCCCAGCATTTT	CASRGTGTAQHF
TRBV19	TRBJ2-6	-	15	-	TGTGCCAGTAGATACAGTCTACCTGGGGCCAACGTCCTGACTTTC	CASRYSLPGANVLTF
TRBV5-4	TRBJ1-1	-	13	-	TGTGCCAGCAGCGCTCCAGAGAACACTGAAGCTTTCTTT	CASSAPENTEAFF
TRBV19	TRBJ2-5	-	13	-	TGTGCCAGTAGTAGGCTCAGAGGAGAGACCCAGTACTTC	CASSRLRGETQYF
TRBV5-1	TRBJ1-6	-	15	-	TGCGCCAGCAGCGCCGACACCGTTGAGGGTTCACCCCTCCACTTT	CASSADTVEGSPLHF
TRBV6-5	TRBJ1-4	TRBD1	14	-	TGTGCCAGCAGCTACAGGGGGGCTAATGAAAAACTGTTTTTT	CASSYRGANEKLFF
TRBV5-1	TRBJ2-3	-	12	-	TGCGCCAGCAGCTCACGGGGAGATACGCAGTATTTT	CASSSRGDTQYF
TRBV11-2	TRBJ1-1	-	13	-	TGTGCCAGCAACCAGGACCGGAACACTGAAGCTTTCTTT	CASNQDRNTEAFF
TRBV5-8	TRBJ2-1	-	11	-	TGTGCCAGCAGCATATATCATGAGCAGTTCTTC	CASSIYHEQFF
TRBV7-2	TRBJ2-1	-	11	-	TGTGCCAGCAGCTTATGGGGTGAGCAGTTCTTC	CASSLWGEQFF
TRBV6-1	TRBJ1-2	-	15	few	TGTGCCAGCAGTGAAGGGGGGCCTGGAAGGGGTGGCTACACCTTC	CASSEGGPGRGGYTF
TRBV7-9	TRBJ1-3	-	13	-	TGTGCCAGCAGCTTAGCTCTCTTAGACACCATATATTTT	CASSLALLDTIYF
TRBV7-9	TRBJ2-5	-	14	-	TGTGCCAGCAGCTTAGACAACAAAGAAGAGACCCAGTACTTC	CASSLDNKEETQYF
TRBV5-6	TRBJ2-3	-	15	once	TGTGCCAGCAGCTTGAGGGCAGGTGAATCAGATACGCAGTATTTT	CASSLRAGESDTQYF
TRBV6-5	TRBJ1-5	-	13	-	TGTGCCAGCAGTTGGAACGCTAATCAGCCCCAGCATTTT	CASSWNANQPQHF
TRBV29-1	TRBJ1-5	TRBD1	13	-	TGCAGCGTTGGGACAGGGTGGGATCAGCCCCAGCATTTT	CSVGTGWDQPQHF
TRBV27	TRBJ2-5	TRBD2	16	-	TGTGCCAGCAGTAGATTTTATAGCGGGAGAGAAGAGACCCAGTACTTC	CASSRFYSGREETQYF
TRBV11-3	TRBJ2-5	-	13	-	TGTGCCAGCAGCTTAGGCGCGGGGGAGACCCAGTACTTC	CASSLGAGETQYF
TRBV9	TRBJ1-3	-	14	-	TGTGCCAGCAGCGTAGGAGTCTCTGGAAACACCATATATTTT	CASSVGVSGNTIYF
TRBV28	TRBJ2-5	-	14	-	TGTGCCAGCAGTTTATCAGGTTGGACGGAGACCCAGTACTTC	CASSLSGWTETQYF
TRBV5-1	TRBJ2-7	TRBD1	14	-	TGCGCCAGCAGTCCCGGGACAGGAGCCTACGAGCAGTACTTC	CASSPGTGAYEQYF
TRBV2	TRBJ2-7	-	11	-	TGTGCCAGCAGTGAAGGGGGCGAGCAGTACTTC	CASSEGGEQYF
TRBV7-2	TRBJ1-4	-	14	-	TGTGCCAGCAGCTTAGAGACAGCTAATGAAAAACTGTTTTTT	CASSLETANEKLFF
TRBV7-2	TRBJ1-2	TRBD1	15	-	TGTGCCAGCAGTCCTAGGACAGGGGGCTTCTATGGCTACACCTTC	CASSPRTGGFYGYTF
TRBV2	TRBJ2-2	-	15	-	TGTGCCAGCAGTGAAGCGTTCCTAGCCACCGGGGAGCTGTTTTTT	CASSEAFLATGELFF
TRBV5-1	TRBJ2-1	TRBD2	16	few	TGCGCCAGCAGCTCTACTAGCGGGAGAATCTACAATGAGCAGTTCTTC	CASSSTSGRIYNEQFF
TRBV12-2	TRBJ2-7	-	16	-	TGTGCAAGTCGCTTGAGTAAGGGGGGTCCCCCCTACGAGCAGTACTTC	CASRLSKGGPPYEQYF
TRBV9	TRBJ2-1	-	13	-	TGTGCCAGCAGCGCCCATTTAGACAATGAGCAGTTCTTC	CASSAHLDNEQFF
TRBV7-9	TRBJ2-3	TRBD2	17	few	TGTGCCAGCAGCTTTCGACTCTATAGCGGGCCTACAGATACGCAGTATTTT	CASSFRLYSGPTDTQYF
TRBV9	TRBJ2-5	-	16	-	TGTGCCAGCAGCGTAGAAAGTGGTTGGTCGGAGGAGACCCAGTACTTC	CASSVESGWSEETQYF
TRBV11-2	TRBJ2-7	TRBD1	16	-	TGTGCCAGCAGCTTCTACAGGGGGCCTCGAAAAGACGAGCAGTACTTC	CASSFYRGPRKDEQYF
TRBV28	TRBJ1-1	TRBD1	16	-	TGTGCCAGCAGTCTACTACCCGGGACAGCGAACACTGAAGCTTTCTTT	CASSLLPGTANTEAFF
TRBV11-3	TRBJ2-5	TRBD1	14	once	TGTGCCAGCAGCTTAAGAGGGGGCGAGGAGACCCAGTACTTC	CASSLRGGEETQYF
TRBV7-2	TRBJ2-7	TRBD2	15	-	TGTGCCAGCAGCTTAGTTGCGGGAGGCCGTGGCGAGCAGTACTTC	CASSLVAGGRGEQYF
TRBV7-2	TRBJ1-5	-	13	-	TGTGCCAGCTCTTGGGTTAGCAATCAGCCCCAGCATTTT	CASSWVSNQPQHF
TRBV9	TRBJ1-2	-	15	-	TGTGCCAGCAGCGTAGGGTTGGCGGTCACCTATGGCTACACCTTC	CASSVGLAVTYGYTF
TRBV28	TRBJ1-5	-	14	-	TGTGCCAGCAGCCCCCCGGGGGTCAATCAGCCCCAGCATTTT	CASSPPGVNQPQHF
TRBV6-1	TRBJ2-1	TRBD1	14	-	TGTGCCAGCAGCCAGGGGGCGTCCTACAATGAGCAGTTCTTC	CASSQGASYNEQFF
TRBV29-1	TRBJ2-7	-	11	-	TGCAGCGTGGGACACAGCTACGAGCAGTACTTC	CSVGHSYEQYF
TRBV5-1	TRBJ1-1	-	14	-	TGCGCCAGCAGCTTGGTGCGGGAGGGCACTGAAGCTTTCTTT	CASSLVREGTEAFF
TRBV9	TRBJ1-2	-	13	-	TGTGCCAGCAGCGTACAGGGGAACTATGGCTACACCTTC	CASSVQGNYGYTF
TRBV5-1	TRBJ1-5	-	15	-	TGCGCCAGCAGCTTGAGGGGCGGTAGCAATCAGCCCCAGCATTTT	CASSLRGGSNQPQHF
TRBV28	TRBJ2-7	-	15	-	TGTGCCAGCAGTTTGGAAGGGCCTCTTGCTGGCGAGCAGTACTTC	CASSLEGPLAGEQYF
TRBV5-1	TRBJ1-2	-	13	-	TGCGCCAGCAGCTTTGGGGGGTCGGATGGCTACACCTTC	CASSFGGSDGYTF